A single sample gave rise to the 9 T cell receptor beta chains below, sequenced in a study of cytomegalovirus exposure and HLA in healthy donors. PCR employed 60 Vbeta and 13 Jbeta primers. The table came from immunoSEQ multiplex PCR; TCRdb's copy has only in-frame clones and leaves some out. The data show some 65,000 clones, with roughly 70% seen just once and approximately 9.9% held by the top ten. What was sequenced was PBMCs. Receptors originate from a woman in her twenties or thirties in good health and CMV-seronegative.

This sequence joins TRBV13 and TRBJ1-4; D perhaps matches TRBD1 (6 bases). The CDR3 is 14 residues long. V lost 3 bases to trimming and J lost 7 bases, with 12 bases between them. Germline CDR1 is PRHDT and CDR2 is FYEKMQ (reference sequence). The CDR3 here is CASSFLGAGEKLFF. CDR3 in DNA: TGTGCCAGCAGCTTTTTGGGGGCAGGTGAAAAACTGTTTTTT.

This clone was observed a few times. The chain is built from TRBV28 and TRBJ1-2; 7 bases align to TRBD1. The CDR3 consists of 13 residues. J lost 4 bases, V lost 7 bases, and 6 bases had no gene match. Germline V gives CDR1 MDHEN, CDR2 SYDVKM. In DNA, the CDR3 is TGTGCCAGCACGGTAACAGGGGCCTATGGCTACACCTTC. This gives the protein CASTVTGAYGYTF.

The rearrangement joins TRBV5-1 to TRBJ1-2, with D perhaps TRBD1 (5 bases). This CDR3 comprises 15 residues. The germline CDR1 and CDR2 sequences are SGHRS and YFSETQ. Trimming cost V 0 bases and J 7 bases, with 16 bases left between them. CDR3 nucleotides: TGCGCCAGCAGCTTGGACGGAGGGACCTTCGGTGGCTACACCTTC. Amino acid sequence: CASSLDGGTFGGYTF. The full variable domain, in which reference TRBV5-1 and TRBJ1-2 provide the parts outside the CDR3, is KAGVTQTPRYLIKTRGQQVTLSCSPISGHRSVSWYQQTPGQGLQFLFEYFSETQRNKGNFPGRFSGRQFSNSRSEMNVSTLELGDSALYLCASSLDGGTFGGYTFGSGTRLTVV.

The sample holds a few counts of this clone. The V call is TRBV27, the J call TRBJ1-1; 11 nucleotides line up with TRBD1. CDR3 length equals 17 residues. The germline V gene encodes CDR1 MNHEY and CDR2 SMNVEV (reference sequence). V trimming: 3 bases; J trimming: 7 bases; junction bases outside the gene matches: 13. The CDR3 nucleotides are TGTGCCAGCAGTTTCAGGACAGGGGGCCTCAATATCCATGAAGCTTTCTTT. It is translated as CASSFRTGGLNIHEAFF.

The chain couples TRBV6-4 to TRBJ1-5, with TRBD1 matching 7 bases. This CDR3 region has 14 residues. Germline V gives CDR1 MRHNA, CDR2 SNTAGT. With 3 bases clipped from V and 4 bases from J, the junction kept 3 bases outside the gene matches. The CDR3 here is CASSENRGNQPQHF. CDR3 bases: TGTGCCAGCAGTGAAAACAGGGGAAATCAGCCCCAGCATTTT.

This clone was detected only a few times. The chain combines TRBV6-4 with TRBJ2-1; the D gene is possibly TRBD2 (6 bases). The CDR3 extends over 17 amino acids. The V end was cut by 3 bases, the J end by 8 bases, with 23 bases between. Germline V gene data show CDR1 as MRHNA and CDR2 as SNTAGT. The CDR3 region is CASSENPPGVALYEQFF. DNA for the CDR3: TGTGCCAGCAGTGAAAACCCCCCGGGGGTTGCGTTGTATGAGCAGTTCTTC.

The CDR3 reads CASSGTGSSNQPQHF. The DNA of the CDR3 is TGTGCCAGCAGCGGGACAGGGAGTTCGAATCAGCCCCAGCATTTT. The chain has TRBV5-5 and TRBJ1-5, with 9 bases fitting TRBD1. The CDR3 runs 15 residues. Germline assignment: CDR1 SGHKS and CDR2 YYEKEE (reference sequence). Trimming cost V 4 bases and J 4 bases; bases outside gene matches: 6.

The chain joins TRBV4-1 to TRBJ2-5; 13 bases are a match to TRBD2. Germline V lookup: CDR1 MGHRA, CDR2 YSYEKL. This CDR3 contains 18 residues. Trimming cost V 2 bases and J 1 base; bases outside gene matches: 7. DNA for the CDR3: TGCGCCAGCAGCCAATCACCGACTAGCGGGGGGCCCCAAGAGACCCAGTACTTC. Residues: CASSQSPTSGGPQETQYF.

J is TRBJ1-5 and V is TRBV9, with TRBD1 matching 8 bases. The CDR3 spans 18 residues. Germline V CDR1 and CDR2: SGDLS, YYNGEE. The J segment lost 2 bases and the V segment lost 3 bases, leaving 13 bases of the junction unmatched. The CDR3 protein is CASSALKDRVGGNQPQHF. The CDR3 bases are TGTGCCAGCAGCGCCCTAAAGGACAGGGTAGGCGGCAATCAGCCCCAGCATTTT.